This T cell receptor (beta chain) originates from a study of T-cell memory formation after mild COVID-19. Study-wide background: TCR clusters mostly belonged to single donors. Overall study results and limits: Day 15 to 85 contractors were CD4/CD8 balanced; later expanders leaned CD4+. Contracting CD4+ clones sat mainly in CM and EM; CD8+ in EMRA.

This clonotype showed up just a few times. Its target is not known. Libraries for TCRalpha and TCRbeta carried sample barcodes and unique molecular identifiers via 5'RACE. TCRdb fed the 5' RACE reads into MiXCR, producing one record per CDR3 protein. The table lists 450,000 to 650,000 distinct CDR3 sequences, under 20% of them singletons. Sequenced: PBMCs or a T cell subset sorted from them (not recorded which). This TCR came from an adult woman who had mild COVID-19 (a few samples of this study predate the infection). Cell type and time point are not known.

The chain's CDR3 is CASSRDGPYEQYF. For the CDR3, the DNA is TGTGCCAGCAGTCGGGACGGACCCTACGAGCAGTACTTC. This chain connects TRBV6-2 or TRBV6-3 to TRBJ2-7; D might be TRBD1 or TRBD2, each matching 5 bases. Germline V gene sequence: CDR1 MNHEY, CDR2 SVGEGT. Between the trimmed V and J ends, which lost 5 bases and 2 bases, there was a span of 10 bases. The CDR3 loop spans 13 amino acids.